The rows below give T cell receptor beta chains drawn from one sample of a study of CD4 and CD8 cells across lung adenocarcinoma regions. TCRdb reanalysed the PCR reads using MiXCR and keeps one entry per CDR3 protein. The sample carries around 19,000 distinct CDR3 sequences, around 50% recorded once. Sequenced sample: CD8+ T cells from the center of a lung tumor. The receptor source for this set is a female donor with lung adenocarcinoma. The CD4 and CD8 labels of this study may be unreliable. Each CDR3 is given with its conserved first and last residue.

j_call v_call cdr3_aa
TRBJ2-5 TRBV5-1 CASSWDRQETQYF
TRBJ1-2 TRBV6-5 CASSYSKLTVNFNYGYTF
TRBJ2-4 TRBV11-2 CASSGLGGCAKDIQYF
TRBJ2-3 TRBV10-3 CGRIGGPGATDMQYF
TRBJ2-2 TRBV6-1 CASSVRGGANTGTLFF
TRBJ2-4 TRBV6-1 CATQVRGDQDIQYF
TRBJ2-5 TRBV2 CASSRQQETQYF
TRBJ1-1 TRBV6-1 CASSAPEGFNTEAFF
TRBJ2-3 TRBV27 CASRPGVGVKDTQYF
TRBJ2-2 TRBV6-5 CASSYLKRGRGGTGELFF
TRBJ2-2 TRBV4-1 CASSPMGQGGRGSTGELFF
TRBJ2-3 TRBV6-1 CASRGGSDIDMQYF
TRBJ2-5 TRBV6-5 CASSYQGGTAKQETQYF
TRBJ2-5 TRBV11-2 CASGAGGGRDGETQYF
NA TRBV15 CATSGPTSGANNEQFF
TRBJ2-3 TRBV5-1 CASSILSADTQYF
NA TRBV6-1 CAGQWGRDPDTQYF
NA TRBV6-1 CASSEEGLGATDTQYF
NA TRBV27 CASSRYRGTYEQYF
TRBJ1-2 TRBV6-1 CASSDIGTGNYGYTF
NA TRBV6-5 CASKLRTGGAYEQYF
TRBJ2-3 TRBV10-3 CAVRKGGTGTDTQYF
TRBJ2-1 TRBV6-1 CASSAHDNEVYNEQFF
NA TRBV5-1 CASSIGGSGVQETQYF
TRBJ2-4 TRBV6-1 CACSALGGRDQNTQYF
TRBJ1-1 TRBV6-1 CASSVGTNTEAFF
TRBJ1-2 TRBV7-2 CASSLAGTGTAYTF
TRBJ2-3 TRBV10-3 CALSGLAVNTGTQYF